The rows below give T cell receptor beta chains drawn from one sample of a study of blood T cell repertoires in COVID-19. Sequenced by immunoSEQ multiplex PCR; TCRdb stores in-frame clones only, minus some. In the table there are about 140,000 clones, approximately 80% of which are singletons. The sequencing input was PBMCs or T cells enriched from blood (not recorded which). The origin of the receptors is a man aged 65-85 years who had been exposed to COVID-19. The CDR3 runs from the conserved cysteine through the conserved F or W. The order of the fields is V gene, J gene, CDR3 protein.

TRBV9	TRBJ2-1	CASALPSSYNEQFF
TRBV10-3	TRBJ1-6	CAIKGAEGSPLHF
TRBV10-3	TRBJ1-2	CAISDPIRAGADGYTF
TRBV28	TRBJ1-2	CASSFKGRFVGYTF
TRBV14	TRBJ1-4	CASSQVRGSNEKLFF
TRBV4-2	TRBJ1-2	CASSQVERGYGYTF
TRBV4-1	TRBJ2-6	CASSHLAGTGANVLTF
TRBV2	TRBJ2-2	CASSWDSSNTGELFF
TRBV19	TRBJ2-1	CASSNRPGPRTRGNEQFF
TRBV12-5	TRBJ2-1	CASGSPGSGSVYNEQFF
TRBV11-2	TRBJ2-3	CASSLLAGETPDTQYF
TRBV28	TRBJ2-7	CASSLGLAGGPGWVREQYF
TRBV19	TRBJ1-1	CASSGQVNTEAFF
TRBV11-1	TRBJ1-5	CASSLAHNRPSNQPQHF
TRBV5-5	TRBJ1-2	CASTPGPRDYGYTF
TRBV2	TRBJ2-7	CASSRQRISSYEQYF
TRBV6-5	TRBJ2-7	CASIGTGRSYEQYF
TRBV7-9	TRBJ1-1	CASSPPGIQNTEAFF
TRBV18	TRBJ1-2	CASSLAGNDGYTF
TRBV19	TRBJ1-3	CASSRDRVSGNTIYF
TRBV6-2/TRBV6-3	TRBJ2-5	CASSLTSGQETQYF
TRBV6-5	TRBJ2-7	CASSSQGGPYEQYF
TRBV28	TRBJ2-7	CASSSSSGGSYEQYF
TRBV5-1	TRBJ1-3	CASSGGTPGGNTIYF
TRBV30	TRBJ1-5	CAWSARFGGFGYQPQHF
TRBV4-1	TRBJ2-4	CASSQPFLSGGENIQYF
TRBV23-1	TRBJ1-2	CASHQRRRQPPINYGYTF
TRBV12-3/TRBV12-4	TRBJ1-2	CASSLGDSLTF